The 28 T cell receptor beta chains below were found in one sample sequenced in a study of tumor-infiltrating lymphocytes in primary liver carcinoma. Starting from roughly 0.5 ug of total RNA, TCR beta cDNA was produced with a primer in the constant region. Sequencing libraries for TCR beta derived from three nested multiplex PCR rounds that used slightly modified ARM-PCR. The first two PCR rounds used TRBV1-TRBV30 forward primers with a C-beta reverse primer, roughly 10 cycles each. TCRdb analysed the multiplex PCR reads with MiXCR anew, one entry per CDR3 protein. In the table there are almost 200,000 distinct CDR3 sequences, 65% of which are singletons. Researchers drew blood RNA from unsorted whole blood and extracted germline DNA as well. The sample taken for sequencing was peripheral blood. The receptors shown here come from a woman aged 55-70 years with primary liver carcinoma and hepatitis B virus infection.

Notes on this clonotype: A much more abundant neighbour one base away suggests this may be a read error. The genes are TRBV14 and TRBJ2-7; no clear D. CDR1 is SGHDN and CDR2 is FVKESK in the germline V gene. The CDR3 sequence is 12 residues long. CDR3 DNA: TGTGCCAGCAGCCAATGGGGAAGCGAGGAGTACTTC. Its translation: CASSQWGSEEYF.

Comment on this clonotype: Mismatch with germline at one junction end may stem from a read error. J is TRBJ2-7 and V is TRBV4-2, with unresolved D. Germline V gene data show CDR1 as LGHNA and CDR2 as YNFKEQ. The CDR3 runs to 15 residues. The DNA of the CDR3 is TGTACCAGCAGCCAAGATGCTTCGGGTTTCGGCGAGCAGTACTTC. Translation: CTSSQDASGFGEQYF.

This clonotype was detected once. One end of the junction does not line up with germline, which may come from a read error. The chain combines TRBV11-2 with TRBJ2-2, with 7 bases that match TRBD2. The V gene's germline CDR1 is SGHAT and CDR2 FQNNGV. The CDR3 covers 16 residues. CDR3 sequence reads: CTSSLPGGRNTGELFF. The CDR3 bases are TGCACCAGCAGCTTACCCGGCGGGAGAAATACCGGGGAGCTGTTTTTT. The variable domain in full, with the rest retrieved from reference TRBV11-2 and TRBJ2-2, is EAGVAQSPRYKIIEKRQSVAFWCNPISGHATLYWYQQILGQGPKLLIQFQNNGVVDDSQLPKDRFSAERLKGVDSTLKIQPAKLEDSAVYLCTSSLPGGRNTGELFFGEGSRLTVL.

Comments on this clonotype: Since no conserved phenylalanine or tryptophan closes the CDR3, a read error is the likely cause. The rearrangement links TRBV11-3 to TRBJ1-1, with D perhaps TRBD1 (5 bases). The CDR3 has 14 amino acids. Germline CDR1 SGHNT, CDR2 YENEEA. Deletions cut 5 bases from V and 11 bases from J, with 21 bases between. The CDR3 reads CASSPRGGDVCAFL. The CDR3 DNA reads TGTGCCAGCAGCCCTAGGGGAGGGGATGTTTGCGCTTTCCTT.

Worth noting for this clonotype: A much larger clone differs from this one at a single base, so this may be a read error. The chain joins TRBV6-5 to TRBJ1-1; 10 bases fit TRBD1. The CDR3 extends over 13 amino acids. J gave up 7 bases and V 1 base, and 0 bases lay outside the gene matches. The germline gives CDR1 MNHEY, CDR2 SVGAGI. CDR3 residues: CASSYWDRGEAFF. In DNA, the CDR3 is TGTGCCAGCAGTTACTGGGACAGGGGTGAAGCTTTCTTT.

In regard to this clonotype: A read error may account for a junction end that differs from germline. This sequence joins TRBV7-9 and TRBJ2-7, with unresolved D. The CDR3 is made up of 12 amino acids. Germline CDR1 is SEHNR and CDR2 is FQNEAQ (reference sequence). The CDR3 reads CASSPLVGERYF. Written as DNA, the CDR3 is TGTGCCAGCAGCCCCCTCGTCGGCGAGCGGTACTTC.

For this clonotype: Just one base apart from a much larger clone, this may be a read error. Likely a read error: the CDR3 ends without its conserved phenylalanine or tryptophan. This sequence joins TRBV6-5 and TRBJ2-7; TRBD1 is a possible D gene (6 bases). The CDR3 length is 14 residues. V was pared by 6 bases and J by 5 bases, with 17 bases between. Germline CDR1 reads MNHEY; CDR2 reads SVGAGI. The CDR3 loop reads CASRGPRGFHEQYL. For the CDR3, the DNA is TGTGCCAGCAGGGGGCCCAGGGGCTTCCACGAGCAGTACTTA.

This clonotype was seen at least ten times. This chain uses TRBV4-1 with TRBJ1-2; perhaps TRBD1 as D (6 bases). The germline V gene has CDR1 MGHRA and CDR2 YSYEKL. Trimming cost V 4 bases and J 7 bases, with 22 bases left between them. The CDR3 spans 16 residues. In DNA, the CDR3 is TGCGCCAGCAGCCCCTTCGCGAGGGGGAATAGAGGTGGCTACACCTTC. Amino acids: CASSPFARGNRGGYTF.

The rearrangement links TRBV6-1 to TRBJ2-5, with a possible D match to TRBD1 (5 bases). Germline loops: CDR1 MNHNS, CDR2 SASEGT. The CDR3 has 15 residues. Trimming pared 7 bases from V and 5 bases from J, leaving 20 bases between. Here the CDR3 reads CASNGVAGMQETQYF. The CDR3 DNA is TGTGCCAGCAATGGCGTAGCAGGGATGCAGGAGACCCAGTACTTC.

A note on this clonotype: A much more abundant neighbour one base away suggests this may be a read error. This chain connects TRBV4-2 to TRBJ2-1; no definite D call. Germline V gives CDR1 LGHNA, CDR2 YNFKEQ. CDR3 length: 14 residues. Here the CDR3 DNA reads TGTGTCAGCAGCCAACTTAGCTCGGATAATGAGCAGTTCTTC. This gives the protein CVSSQLSSDNEQFF.

Regarding this clonotype: The CDR3 end shows no conserved phenylalanine or tryptophan, and so a read error is likely. The rearrangement links TRBV5-1 to TRBJ2-2, with 8 bases identical to TRBD1. This CDR3 is built from 16 residues. The germline V gene encodes CDR1 SGHRS and CDR2 YFSETQ. CDR3 amino acids: CTSSWSPGGNTGELFY. In DNA form, the CDR3 reads TGCACCAGCAGCTGGAGTCCAGGGGGCAACACCGGGGAGCTGTTTTAT.

There are a few counts of this clonotype. The rearrangement links TRBV11-3 to TRBJ2-3, with D unclear. CDR1 is SGHNT, CDR2 YENEEA, per germline. This CDR3 is built from 13 residues. DNA for the CDR3: TGTGCTTGCAGCTTAGATCGCACAGATACGCAGTATTTT. Protein: CACSLDRTDTQYF. The variable domain in full, completed from reference TRBV11-3 and TRBJ2-3, reads EAGVVQSPRYKIIEKKQPVAFWCNPISGHNTLYWYLQNLGQGPELLIRYENEEAVDDSQLPKDRFSAERLKGVDSTLKIQPAELGDSAVYLCACSLDRTDTQYFGPGTRLTVL.

Note on this clonotype: One junction end disagrees with the germline gene, perhaps due to a read error. The chain carries TRBV11-2 and TRBJ2-2, with D possibly TRBD2 on 6 matching bases. The CDR3 is 14 amino acids. Germline V gene sequence: CDR1 SGHAT, CDR2 FQNNGV. CDR3 nucleotides: TGTGCCACCAGCTTACCAGTCGGGGGCGGGGAGCTGTTTTTT. This sequence encodes CATSLPVGGGELFF.

The rearrangement links TRBV11-3 to TRBJ2-1, with TRBD1 matching 7 bases. CDR1 SGHNT and CDR2 YENEEA come from the germline V gene. The CDR3 is 16 residues long. Trimming cost V 5 bases and J 16 bases; bases outside gene matches: 23. The CDR3 loop is CASSNWVTGIGNEYFF. CDR3 in DNA: TGTGCCAGCAGCAATTGGGTGACAGGGATAGGCAATGAGTACTTCTTC. The variable domain in full, with the rest retrieved from reference TRBV11-3 and TRBJ2-1, is EAGVVQSPRYKIIEKKQPVAFWCNPISGHNTLYWYLQNLGQGPELLIRYENEEAVDDSQLPKDRFSAERLKGVDSTLKIQPAELGDSAVYLCASSNWVTGIGNEYFFGPGTRLTVL.

With regard to this clonotype: A junction boundary mismatches the germline segment, possibly from a read error. The rearrangement uses TRBV11-2 and TRBJ2-1; 7 bases agree with TRBD2. The CDR3 sequence is 15 residues long. Per germline, CDR1 SGHAT and CDR2 FQNNGV. The CDR3 bases are TGTGCCAGCAGCTCACTAGCGAATGCCTACATTGAGCAGTTCTTC. As protein: CASSSLANAYIEQFF. Together with reference TRBV11-2 and TRBJ2-1, the CDR3 gives the full variable domain: EAGVAQSPRYKIIEKRQSVAFWCNPISGHATLYWYQQILGQGPKLLIQFQNNGVVDDSQLPKDRFSAERLKGVDSTLKIQPAKLEDSAVYLCASSSLANAYIEQFFGPGTRLTVL.

Note on this clonotype: A clone one base away is much larger, so this may be a read error. V is TRBV4-1 and J is TRBJ1-3; the D is unclear. The CDR3 is 15 residues long. Trimming cost V 2 bases and J 6 bases, with 14 bases left between them. Germline V CDR1 and CDR2: MGHRA, YSYEKL. The DNA for the CDR3 is TGCGCCAGCAGCCAACCCCGGGAAGCTGTAAACACCATATATTTT. This encodes CASSQPREAVNTIYF.

In regard to this clonotype: A junction boundary mismatches the germline segment, possibly from a read error. This rearrangement joins TRBV6-6 to TRBJ2-7; tentatively, D is TRBD2 (6 bases). This CDR3 contains 15 residues. Germline V gene lookup returns CDR1 MNHNY and CDR2 SVGAGI (reference sequence). The CDR3 is CASRWDSPASCEQYF. The CDR3 nucleotides read TGTGCCAGCAGGTGGGACTCCCCGGCCTCCTGCGAGCAGTACTTC.

For this clonotype: A much bigger clone sits one base away, suggesting this may be a read error. Because the CDR3 is missing its conserved closing phenylalanine or tryptophan, this is likely a read error. The V gene is TRBV10-3, the J gene TRBJ2-7; 11 bases align to TRBD1. Germline CDR1 ENHRY, CDR2 SYGVKD. The CDR3 has 15 residues. Trimming took 4 bases from V and 3 from J; bases not matched to a gene: 5. The CDR3 DNA reads TGTGCCATCAGTGCCCCGGGACAGGGGGTCTACGAGCAGTACATC. This translates into CAISAPGQGVYEQYI.

On this clonotype itself: This may be a read error, as it is one base from a much larger clone. J is TRBJ2-7 and V is TRBV6-1; D is uncertain. The germline V gene has CDR1 MNHNS and CDR2 SASEGT. V shed 1 base and J shed 5 bases, with 21 bases lying between them. The CDR3 runs 17 residues. The DNA for the CDR3 is TGTGCCAGCAGTGAAGGACGAAGAGGTCGGAATTCCCACGAGCAGTACTTC. It encodes CASSEGRRGRNSHEQYF.

Remarks on this clonotype: Possible read error: a much larger clone is one base away. The rearrangement links TRBV12-3 or TRBV12-4 to TRBJ1-5, with 7 bases that match TRBD1. With V trimmed by 7 bases and J by 5 bases, 20 bases remained unmatched. This CDR3 has 18 amino acids. DNA of the CDR3: TGTGCCAGCACCTTATTCTTAGGACAGGTAAGGTTTGATCAGCCCCAGCATTTT. Protein sequence: CASTLFLGQVRFDQPQHF.

A few counts support this clonotype. The CDR3, as DNA: TGTGCCAGCAGCCCCCGGGACAGACCAAGCTCCTACGAGCAGTACTTC. Encoded protein: CASSPRDRPSSYEQYF. The chain employs TRBV7-8 and TRBJ2-7; 7 nucleotides agree with TRBD1. The CDR3 loop spans 16 amino acids. CDR1 is SGHVS and CDR2 is FQNEAQ in the germline V gene. With 5 bases clipped from V and 0 bases from J, the junction kept 10 bases outside the gene matches.

This clonotype has a count of ten or more. The chain joins TRBV6-5 to TRBJ1-1, with D perhaps TRBD1 (5 bases). V was cut by 7 bases and J by 1 base, with 16 bases left in between. The germline gives CDR1 MNHEY, CDR2 SVGAGI. The CDR3 has 15 residues. CDR3 nucleotide sequence: TGTGCCAGCATGGAGTTTGGGGCATCGAACACTGAAGCTTTCTTT. Protein product: CASMEFGASNTEAFF.

About this clonotype: A much bigger clone sits one base away, suggesting this may be a read error. The CDR3 coding sequence is TGCGCCAGCAGTGATAGTATCGGGAACACCGGGGAGCTGTTTTTT. It translates to CASSDSIGNTGELFF. V is TRBV10-1 and J is TRBJ2-2; no firm D call. The CDR3 loop spans 15 amino acids. Germline assignment: CDR1 WNHNN and CDR2 SYGVQD (reference sequence). V was trimmed by 3 bases and J by 1 base, leaving 9 bases between them.

A word on this clonotype: Given a much more abundant clone one base away, this may be a read error. The chain employs TRBV4-2 and TRBJ2-1, with unresolved D. The CDR3 has 12 amino acids. CDR1 is LGHNA, CDR2 YNFKEQ, per germline. CDR3 sequence (DNA): TGTGTCAGCAGCCAAGGCCGAGATGAGCAGTTCTTC. It encodes CVSSQGRDEQFF.

Details on this clonotype: An end of the junction does not agree with germline; a read error may underlie this. The chain has TRBV11-2 and TRBJ2-2; TRBD1 agrees at 7 bases. The germline V gene encodes CDR1 SGHAT and CDR2 FQNNGV. This CDR3 comprises 16 residues. Here the CDR3 reads CACNNDRVSYTGELFF. The DNA for the CDR3 is TGTGCCTGCAACAACGACAGGGTTTCATACACCGGGGAACTGTTTTTT.

This clonotype was counted once. A clone one base away is much larger, so this may be a read error. This CDR3 is missing its conserved last phenylalanine or tryptophan, likely due to a read error. The rearrangement uses TRBV6-1 and TRBJ2-1; D ambiguous. This CDR3 has 15 residues. V lost 4 bases to trimming and J lost 5 bases, with 15 bases between them. Germline-derived CDR1 and CDR2 are MNHNS and SASEGT. CDR3 region: CASSAYYPPNNEQFL. In DNA, the CDR3 is TGTGCCAGCAGTGCTTACTACCCTCCGAACAATGAGCAGTTCCTC.

The V and J genes are TRBV6-6 and TRBJ2-7; 8 positions agree with TRBD2. Germline V CDR1 and CDR2: MNHNY, SVGAGI (reference sequence). Trimming removed 8 bases from V and 6 bases from J; junction bases left unmatched: 15. The CDR3 loop spans 15 amino acids. For the CDR3, the DNA is TGTGCCAGCGGACTCTCGGGGGGGAGGGCCGGCGAGCAGTACTTC. Protein product: CASGLSGGRAGEQYF.

At least ten counts were recorded for this clonotype. V and J are TRBV12-5 and TRBJ2-2; TRBD1 aligns across 8 bases. Germline-derived CDR1 and CDR2 are LGHNT and FRNRAP. The CDR3 extends over 14 amino acids. V gave up 6 bases and J gave up 6 bases; unmatched junction bases: 6. The CDR3 DNA sequence: TGTGCTAGTGGATTCCTACAGGGGGCCGGGGAGCTGTTTTTT. Its translation is CASGFLQGAGELFF.